This T cell receptor (beta chain) was observed in a study of radiation and T cells in renal cell carcinoma. The overall study: Nephrectomy followed 15 Gy stereotactic body radiation by 4 weeks.

Time point here: blood 2 weeks post-SBRT. Treatment specified: 15 Gy SBRT to primary tumor, nephrectomy 4 weeks later. This CDR3 contains 15 residues. Looked up from germline, CDR1 is SGHTA and CDR2 is FQGNSA. V lost 5 bases and J lost 4, with 17 bases in between. This table comes from immunoSEQ multiplex PCR, and its TCRdb copy is limited to in-frame clones, with some not included. This table holds about 120,000 clones, 75% to 85% found once. The TCR originated in a woman aged 55-75 years with renal cell carcinoma. The starting material was blood, obtained from a patient whose treatment included radiotherapy and nephrectomy. V gene TRBV7-2 combines with J gene TRBJ1-2; maybe TRBD1 (6 bases). The CDR3 sequence is CASSPPGGAGYGYTF. CDR3 in DNA: TGTGCCAGCAGCCCCCCGGGGGGGGCAGGCTATGGCTACACCTTC.